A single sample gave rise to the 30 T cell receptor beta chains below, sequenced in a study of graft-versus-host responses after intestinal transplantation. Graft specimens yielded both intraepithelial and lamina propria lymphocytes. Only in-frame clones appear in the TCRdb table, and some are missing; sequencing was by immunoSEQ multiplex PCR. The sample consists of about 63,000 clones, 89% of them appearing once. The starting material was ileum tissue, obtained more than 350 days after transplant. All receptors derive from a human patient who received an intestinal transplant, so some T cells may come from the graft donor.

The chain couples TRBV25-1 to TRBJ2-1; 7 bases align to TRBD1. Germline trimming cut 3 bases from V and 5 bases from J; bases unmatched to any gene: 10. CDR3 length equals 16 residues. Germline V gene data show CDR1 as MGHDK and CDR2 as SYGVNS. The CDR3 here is CASSDPGTAEDNEQFF. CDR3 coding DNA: TGTGCCAGCAGTGACCCCGGGACAGCGGAGGACAATGAGCAGTTCTTC.

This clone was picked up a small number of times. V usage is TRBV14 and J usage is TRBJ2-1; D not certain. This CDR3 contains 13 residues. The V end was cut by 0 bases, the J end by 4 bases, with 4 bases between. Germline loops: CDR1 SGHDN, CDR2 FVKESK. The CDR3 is CASSQELYNEQFF. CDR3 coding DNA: TGTGCCAGCAGCCAAGAACTATACAATGAGCAGTTCTTC.

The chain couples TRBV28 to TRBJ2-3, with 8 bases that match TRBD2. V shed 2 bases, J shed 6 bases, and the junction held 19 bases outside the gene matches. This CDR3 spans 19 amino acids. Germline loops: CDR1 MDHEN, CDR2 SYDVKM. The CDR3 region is CASSLPRLSGSGKVDTQYF. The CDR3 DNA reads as TGTGCCAGCAGTTTACCCCGCTTAAGTGGTAGCGGGAAAGTTGATACGCAGTATTTT.

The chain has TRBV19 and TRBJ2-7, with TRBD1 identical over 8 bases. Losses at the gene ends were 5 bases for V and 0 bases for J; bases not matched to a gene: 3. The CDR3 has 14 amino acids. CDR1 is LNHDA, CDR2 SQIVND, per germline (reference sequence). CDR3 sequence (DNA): TGTGCCAGTAGTCCAGGGGGCTACTCCTACGAGCAGTACTTC. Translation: CASSPGGYSYEQYF.

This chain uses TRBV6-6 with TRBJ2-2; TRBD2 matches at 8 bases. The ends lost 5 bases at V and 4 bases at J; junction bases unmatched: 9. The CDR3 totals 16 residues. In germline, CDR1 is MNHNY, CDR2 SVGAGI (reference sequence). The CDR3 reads CASSIPAGAGTGELFF. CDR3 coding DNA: TGTGCCAGCAGTATACCAGCGGGAGCGGGCACCGGGGAGCTGTTTTTT.

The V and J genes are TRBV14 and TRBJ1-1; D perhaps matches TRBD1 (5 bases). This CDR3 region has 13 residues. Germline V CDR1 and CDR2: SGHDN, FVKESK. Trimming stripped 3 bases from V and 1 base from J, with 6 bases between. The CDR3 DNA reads TGTGCCAGCAGCCACGGACAGAACACTGAAGCTTTCTTT. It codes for CASSHGQNTEAFF.

The DNA for the CDR3 is TGTGCCATCACCCAGGAATGGGGGACAGGTGAGCAGTTCTTC. As protein: CAITQEWGTGEQFF. The V call is TRBV10-3, the J call TRBJ2-1, with TRBD1 matching over 8 bases. The CDR3 is made up of 14 amino acids. Germline loops: CDR1 ENHRY, CDR2 SYGVKD. Losses at the gene ends were 7 bases for V and 9 bases for J; bases not matched to a gene: 11.

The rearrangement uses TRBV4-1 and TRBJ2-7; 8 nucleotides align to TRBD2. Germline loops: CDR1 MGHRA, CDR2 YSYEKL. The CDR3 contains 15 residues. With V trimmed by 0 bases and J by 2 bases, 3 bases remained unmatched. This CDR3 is CASSQEVAGTYEQYF. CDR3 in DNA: TGCGCCAGCAGCCAAGAGGTAGCGGGGACCTACGAGCAGTACTTC.

For the CDR3, the DNA is TGCAGCGTTGAAGATCTCTCCGAGGGCCCTAGCACAGATACGCAGTATTTT. It is translated as CSVEDLSEGPSTDTQYF. J is TRBJ2-3 and V is TRBV29-1; D might be TRBD2 (5 bases). The CDR3 is 17 residues long. Germline CDR1 SQVTM, CDR2 ANQGSEA. With 0 bases removed from V and 0 bases from J, the gap between germline ends came to 16 bases.

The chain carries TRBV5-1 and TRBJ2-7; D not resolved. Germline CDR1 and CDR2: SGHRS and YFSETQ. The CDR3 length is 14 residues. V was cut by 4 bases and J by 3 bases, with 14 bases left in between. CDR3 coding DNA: TGCGCCAGCAGCCCCGACAAAATCGACTACGAGCAGTACTTC. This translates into CASSPDKIDYEQYF.

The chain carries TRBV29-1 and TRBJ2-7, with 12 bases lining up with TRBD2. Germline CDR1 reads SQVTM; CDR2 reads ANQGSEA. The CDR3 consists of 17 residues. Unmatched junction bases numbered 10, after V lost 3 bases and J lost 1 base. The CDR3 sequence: CSVEGLAGQTASYEQYF. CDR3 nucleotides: TGCAGCGTTGAGGGACTAGCGGGCCAAACAGCTTCCTACGAGCAGTACTTC.

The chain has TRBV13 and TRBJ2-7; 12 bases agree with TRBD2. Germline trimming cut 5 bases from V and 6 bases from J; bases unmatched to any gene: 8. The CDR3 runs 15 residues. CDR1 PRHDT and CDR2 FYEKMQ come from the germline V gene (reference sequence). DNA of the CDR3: TGTGCCAGCAGCCCACTCCGGACTAGCGGGGTCGAGCAGTACTTC. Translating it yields CASSPLRTSGVEQYF.

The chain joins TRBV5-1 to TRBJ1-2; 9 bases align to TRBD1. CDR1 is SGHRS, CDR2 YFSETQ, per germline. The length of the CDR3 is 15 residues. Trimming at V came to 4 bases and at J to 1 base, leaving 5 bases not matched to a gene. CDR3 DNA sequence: TGCGCCAGCAGCCCTCCGGGACAGGGTAACTATGGCTACACCTTC. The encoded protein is CASSPPGQGNYGYTF.

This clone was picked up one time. CDR3: CASRLGGTSEPKRQFF. Written as DNA, the CDR3 is TGTGCAAGTCGCTTAGGTGGGACTAGCGAGCCAAAGAGGCAGTTCTTC. V is TRBV12-2 and J is TRBJ2-1; TRBD2, the table's D call, was not compared with the DNA. TRBV12-2 is an annotated pseudogene. The CDR3 is 16 residues long.

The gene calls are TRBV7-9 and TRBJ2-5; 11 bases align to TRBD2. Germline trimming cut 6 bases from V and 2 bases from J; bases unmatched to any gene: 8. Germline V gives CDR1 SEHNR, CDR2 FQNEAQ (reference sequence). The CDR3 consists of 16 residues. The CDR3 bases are TGTGCCAGCAGGGGGTGGGGACTAGCGGCACAAGAGACCCAGTACTTC. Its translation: CASRGWGLAAQETQYF.

The CDR3 sequence is CASSPRVRADTQYF. The CDR3 DNA is TGTGCCAGCTCACCAAGGGTGAGGGCAGATACGCAGTATTTT. The chain couples TRBV18 to TRBJ2-3; D possibly corresponds to TRBD2 (5 bases). The CDR3 has 14 residues. Trimming cost V 2 bases and J 4 bases, with 10 bases left between them. Per germline, CDR1 KGHSH and CDR2 LQKENI.

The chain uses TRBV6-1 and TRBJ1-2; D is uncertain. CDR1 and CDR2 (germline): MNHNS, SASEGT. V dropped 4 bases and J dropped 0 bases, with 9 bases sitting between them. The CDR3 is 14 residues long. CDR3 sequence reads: CASSVGMANYGYTF. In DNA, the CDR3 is TGTGCCAGCAGTGTAGGGATGGCTAACTATGGCTACACCTTC.

CDR3 nucleotide sequence: TGTGCCAGCAGTGAACAGGACAGCGCTAACTATGGCTACACCTTC. The encoded protein is CASSEQDSANYGYTF. The chain joins TRBV6-1 to TRBJ1-2; D is possibly TRBD1 (6 bases). V lost 2 bases, J lost 0 bases, and 10 bases lay in between. This CDR3 spans 15 amino acids. Germline V gives CDR1 MNHNS, CDR2 SASEGT.

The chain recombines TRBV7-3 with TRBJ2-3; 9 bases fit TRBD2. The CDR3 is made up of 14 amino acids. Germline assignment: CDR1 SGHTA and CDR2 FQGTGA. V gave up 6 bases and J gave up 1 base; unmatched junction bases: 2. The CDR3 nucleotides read TGTGCCAGCAGTATAGCGGGAGGCACAGATACGCAGTATTTT. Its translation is CASSIAGGTDTQYF.

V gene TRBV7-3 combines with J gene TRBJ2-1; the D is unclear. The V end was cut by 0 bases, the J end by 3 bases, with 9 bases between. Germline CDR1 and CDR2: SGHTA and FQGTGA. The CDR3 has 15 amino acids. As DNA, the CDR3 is TGTGCCAGCAGCTTAACTATCGAGGACTACAATGAGCAGTTCTTC. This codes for CASSLTIEDYNEQFF.

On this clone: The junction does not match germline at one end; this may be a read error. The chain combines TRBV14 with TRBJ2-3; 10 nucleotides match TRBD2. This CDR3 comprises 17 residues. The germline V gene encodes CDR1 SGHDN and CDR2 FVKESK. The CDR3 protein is CASSQDHLAGDTDAQYF. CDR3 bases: TGTGCCAGCAGCCAAGATCACCTAGCGGGGGACACAGATGCGCAGTATTTT.

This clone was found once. CDR3 sequence: CASSSFRAGEVGELFF. The CDR3 DNA sequence: TGTGCCAGCAGCTCTTTTAGGGCGGGAGAGGTCGGGGAGCTGTTTTTT. V and J are TRBV5-4 and TRBJ2-2; TRBD2 aligns across 7 bases. J was trimmed by 7 bases and V by 3 bases; bases with no gene match: 12. The V gene's germline CDR1 is SGHNT and CDR2 YYREEE (reference sequence). The length of the CDR3 is 16 residues.

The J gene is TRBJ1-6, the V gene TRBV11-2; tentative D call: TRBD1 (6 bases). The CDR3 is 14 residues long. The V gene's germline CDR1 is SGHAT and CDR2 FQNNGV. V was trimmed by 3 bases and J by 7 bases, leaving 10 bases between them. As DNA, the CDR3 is TGTGCCAGCAGCTTCAGTGGGGGCAATTCACCCCTCCACTTT. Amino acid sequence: CASSFSGGNSPLHF.

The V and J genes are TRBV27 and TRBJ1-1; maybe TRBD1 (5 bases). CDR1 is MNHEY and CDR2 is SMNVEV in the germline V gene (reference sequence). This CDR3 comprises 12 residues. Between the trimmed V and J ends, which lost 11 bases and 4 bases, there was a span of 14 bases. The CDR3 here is CASGTAGTEAFF. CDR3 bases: TGTGCCTCCGGGACGGCGGGCACTGAAGCTTTCTTT.

The DNA for the CDR3 is TGTGCCAGCCGGACTAGCGGGAGGGCCAGATATGACGAGCAGTACTTC. The encoded protein is CASRTSGRARYDEQYF. The chain carries TRBV2 and TRBJ2-7, with 15 bases lining up with TRBD2. Germline V gene data show CDR1 as SNHLY and CDR2 as FYNNEI. The CDR3 has 16 amino acids. The V gene end was trimmed by 8 bases and the J gene end by 5 bases; junction bases not matched to a gene: 10.

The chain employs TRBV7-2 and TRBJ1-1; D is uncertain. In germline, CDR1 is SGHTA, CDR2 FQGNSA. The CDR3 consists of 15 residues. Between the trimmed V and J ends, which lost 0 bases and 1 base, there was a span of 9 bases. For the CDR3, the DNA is TGTGCCAGCAGCTTAGCGGCGACCACGAACACTGAAGCTTTCTTT. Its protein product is CASSLAATTNTEAFF.

The CDR3 loop is CASSEARRDVESSYNEQFF. DNA for the CDR3: TGTGCCAGCAGTGAAGCGCGAAGGGACGTAGAGAGCTCCTACAATGAGCAGTTCTTC. V gene TRBV2 combines with J gene TRBJ2-1; D assignment may be TRBD1 or TRBD2 (5 bases each). The ends were cut back, 0 bases at V and 0 bases at J, with 18 bases in the middle. CDR3 length equals 19 residues. Germline CDR1 SNHLY, CDR2 FYNNEI.

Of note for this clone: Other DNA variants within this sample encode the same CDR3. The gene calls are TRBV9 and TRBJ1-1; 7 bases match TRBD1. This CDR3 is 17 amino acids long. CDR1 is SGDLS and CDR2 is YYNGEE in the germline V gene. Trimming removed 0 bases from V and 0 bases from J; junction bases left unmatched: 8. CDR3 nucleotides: TGTGCCAGCAGCGTAGGGCCACTCAGGGGGATGAACACTGAAGCTTTCTTT. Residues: CASSVGPLRGMNTEAFF.

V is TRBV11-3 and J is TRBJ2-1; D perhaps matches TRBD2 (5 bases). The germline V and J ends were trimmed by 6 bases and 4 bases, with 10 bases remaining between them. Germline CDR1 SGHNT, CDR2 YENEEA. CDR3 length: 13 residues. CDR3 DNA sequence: TGTGCCAGCAGTTACAAGCGGTACAATGAGCAGTTCTTC. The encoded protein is CASSYKRYNEQFF.

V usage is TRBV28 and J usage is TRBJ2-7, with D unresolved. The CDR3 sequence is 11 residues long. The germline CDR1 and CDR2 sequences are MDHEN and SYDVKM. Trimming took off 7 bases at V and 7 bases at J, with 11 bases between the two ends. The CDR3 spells CASISSFEQYF. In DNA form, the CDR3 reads TGTGCCAGCATAAGCTCGTTTGAGCAGTACTTC.